This T cell receptor beta chain was retrieved from a study of CD8 T cells in Susac syndrome. Comments on this clonotype: Its antigen is currently unknown.

From germline, CDR1 is SGDLS and CDR2 YYNGEE. CDR3 length equals 16 residues. V was shortened by 4 bases and J by 5 bases, with 16 bases between the two germline ends. Random-hexamer reverse transcription was applied to roughly 0.45 to 1 ug RNA. MiXCR was run by TCRdb on the immunoSEQ multiplex PCR reads, yielding one entry per CDR3 protein. The repertoire holds under 550,000 distinct CDR3 sequences, with about 85% as singletons. Sequencing targeted TCR beta in T cells from blood (CD8+ and CD4+). TEMRA cells underwent FACS enrichment and CD8+ and CD4+ T cells underwent negative isolation. General study results and limits: The study recognized that its TCR sequencing and HLA analysis covered a relatively small number of individuals.

Material: CD8+ T cells from PBMCs. The sequence came from a human donor with multiple sclerosis. The J gene is TRBJ1-6, the V gene TRBV9; D might be TRBD1 (6 bases). The CDR3 DNA follows: TGTGCCAGCAGCTCAAACAGGGAGTCGGATAATTCACCCCTCCACTTT. Protein product: CASSSNRESDNSPLHF.